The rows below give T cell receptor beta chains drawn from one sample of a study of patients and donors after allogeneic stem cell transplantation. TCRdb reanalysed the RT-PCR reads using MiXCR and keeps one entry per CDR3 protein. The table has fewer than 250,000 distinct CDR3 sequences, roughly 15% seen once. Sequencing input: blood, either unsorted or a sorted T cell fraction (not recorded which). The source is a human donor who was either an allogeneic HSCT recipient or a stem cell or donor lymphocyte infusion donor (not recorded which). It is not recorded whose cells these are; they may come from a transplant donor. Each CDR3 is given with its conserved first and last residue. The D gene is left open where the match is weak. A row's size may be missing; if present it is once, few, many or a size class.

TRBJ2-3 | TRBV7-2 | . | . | CASSLGRRGDTQYF | TGTGCCAGCAGCTTAGGACGGAGGGGAGATACGCAGTATTTT
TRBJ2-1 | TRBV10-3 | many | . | CAIESSGVHNEQFF | TGTGCCATCGAAAGCTCTGGGGTGCACAATGAGCAGTTCTTC
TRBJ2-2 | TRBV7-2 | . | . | CASSLRRAMNTGELFF | TGTGCCAGCAGCTTACGGAGGGCGATGAACACCGGGGAGCTGTTTTTT
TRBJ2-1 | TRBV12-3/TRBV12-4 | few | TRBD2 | CASSNRLAGRFNEQFF | TGTGCCAGCAGTAACCGACTAGCGGGAAGGTTCAATGAGCAGTTCTTC
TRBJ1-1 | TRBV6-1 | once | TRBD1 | CASSHRQGNTEAFF | TGTGCCAGCAGTCACCGACAGGGTAACACTGAAGCTTTCTTT
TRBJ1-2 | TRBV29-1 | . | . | CSVEVPGNHGYTF | TGCAGCGTTGAGGTCCCCGGGAACCATGGCTACACCTTC
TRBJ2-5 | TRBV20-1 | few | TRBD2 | CSGRTSSETQYF | TGCAGTGGAAGGACTAGCTCGGAGACCCAGTACTTC
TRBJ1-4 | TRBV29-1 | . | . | CSVVPKIGEKLFF | TGCAGCGTTGTCCCGAAAATTGGAGAAAAACTGTTTTTT
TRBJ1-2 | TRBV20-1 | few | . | CSARRSELDGYTF | TGCAGTGCTAGAAGGTCAGAACTAGATGGCTACACCTTC
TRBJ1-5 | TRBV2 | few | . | CASSEFRAGGSNQPQHF | TGTGCCAGCAGTGAATTTCGGGCTGGAGGTAGCAATCAGCCCCAGCATTTT
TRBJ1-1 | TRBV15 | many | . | CATSRSFAASEAFF | TGTGCCACCAGCAGAAGTTTTGCGGCTTCTGAAGCTTTCTTT
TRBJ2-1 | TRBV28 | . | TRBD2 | CASSSGLAGGSSYNEQFF | TGTGCCAGCAGTTCGGGGCTAGCGGGGGGGAGCTCCTACAATGAGCAGTTCTTC
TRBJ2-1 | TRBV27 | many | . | CASSLRTEQFF | TGTGCCAGCAGTCTTCGGACGGAGCAGTTCTTC
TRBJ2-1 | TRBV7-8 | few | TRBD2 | CASSLGHDRGLAVINEQFF | TGTGCCAGCAGCTTGGGCCACGACAGGGGACTAGCGGTTATCAATGAGCAGTTCTTC
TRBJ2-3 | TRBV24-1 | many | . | CATSDSSVDRYF | TGTGCCACCAGTGATTCTAGCGTGGATCGGTATTTT
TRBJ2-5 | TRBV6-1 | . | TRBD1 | CASSTAGGEETQYF | TGTGCCAGCAGTACGGCAGGGGGTGAGGAGACCCAGTACTTC
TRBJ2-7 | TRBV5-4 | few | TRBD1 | CASSPTGGIGYEQYF | TGTGCCAGCAGCCCCACAGGGGGCATTGGGTACGAGCAGTACTTC